This TCR beta chain was recovered during a study of early T cells in non-severe SARS-CoV-2 infection. About the study: Chains stayed unpaired after sequencing of bulk RNA from unsorted whole blood.

J was trimmed by 4 bases and V by 3 bases; bases with no gene match: 3. There are 13 residues in the CDR3. CDR1 is SEHNR, CDR2 FQNEAQ, per germline (reference sequence). The TCR library protocol was used to attach unique molecular identifiers. These identifiers were attached to individual cDNA molecules. TCRdb used MiXCR to reprocess the 5' RACE reads, holding one entry per CDR3 protein. The repertoire has some 71,000 distinct CDR3 sequences, 11% of them found once; the top ten carry about 5.8%. This TCR came from an adult who was a healthcare worker with PCR-confirmed SARS-CoV-2 infection or an uninfected control (not recorded which). This chain links TRBV7-9 with TRBJ2-7, with 7 bases lining up with TRBD2. Sequences were derived from whole blood, sampled at baseline. The CDR3 DNA sequence: TGTGCCAGCAGCTTCCCTAGCGGTTACGAGCAGTACTTC. It translates to CASSFPSGYEQYF.